What follows describes a single TCR beta chain. The data were obtained in a study of T cell changes during pregnancy in multiple sclerosis. This CDR3 comprises 14 residues. V lost 4 bases and J lost 1, with 10 bases in between. In germline, CDR1 is MGHRA, CDR2 YSYEKL. Assay: immunoSEQ multiplex PCR; the TCRdb copy retains only in-frame clones and omits some. Found here are about 62,000 clones, approximately 93% of them singletons; the top ten hold 2.5% to 4%. The chain has TRBV4-1 and TRBJ1-1, with D unclear. Sequences were derived from CD8+ T cells from peripheral blood mononuclear cells, sampled in the second trimester of pregnancy. The clonotype was recovered from a female donor with multiple sclerosis, enrolled in a pregnancy study. CDR3: CASSPQQRNTEAFF. The CDR3 DNA reads as TGCGCCAGCAGCCCCCAACAAAGGAACACTGAAGCTTTCTTT.